A selection of T cell receptor beta chains follows, all from one sample in a study of cytomegalovirus exposure and HLA in healthy donors. Clones were read by immunoSEQ multiplex PCR, and TCRdb kept only the in-frame ones, dropping some. The sample records 140,000 or so clones, about 89% being singletons. Sample: PBMCs. These receptors came from a man aged 18-30 years in good health and CMV-seronegative. CDR3s include the opening cysteine and the closing phenylalanine or tryptophan. The D gene is left open where the match is weak. Expanded clones get a size class; other rows say once, few or many, or leave the size out.

cdr3_aa: CASKEEGMRAKNIQYF; cdr3_nt: TGTGCCAGCAAGGAGGAGGGAATGCGGGCCAAAAACATTCAGTACTTC; d_call: -; v_call: TRBV27; j_call: TRBJ2-4; clone_size: once
cdr3_aa: CASSLGQGNTEAFF; cdr3_nt: TGTGCCAGCAGCTTAGGACAGGGCAACACTGAAGCTTTCTTT; d_call: TRBD1; v_call: TRBV7-9; j_call: TRBJ1-1; clone_size: -
cdr3_aa: CASSRLAGPTDTQYF; cdr3_nt: TGTGCCAGCAGCCGACTAGCGGGACCCACAGATACGCAGTATTTT; d_call: TRBD2; v_call: TRBV6-1; j_call: TRBJ2-3; clone_size: once
cdr3_aa: CASKSGTNPYNEQFF; cdr3_nt: TGTGCCTCGAAATCCGGGACAAACCCTTACAATGAGCAGTTCTTC; d_call: -; v_call: TRBV30; j_call: TRBJ2-1; clone_size: -
cdr3_aa: CASSPPRFDRLAGGETQYF; cdr3_nt: TGCGCCAGCAGCCCGCCGAGATTTGACAGGCTAGCGGGAGGAGAGACCCAGTACTTC; d_call: TRBD2; v_call: TRBV5-1; j_call: TRBJ2-5; clone_size: once
cdr3_aa: CASSFSYRGTASNQPQHF; cdr3_nt: TGTGCCAGCAGCTTTTCCTACCGCGGGACAGCCTCCAATCAGCCCCAGCATTTT; d_call: TRBD1; v_call: TRBV5-5; j_call: TRBJ1-5; clone_size: once
cdr3_aa: CASTPGGAYTQYF; cdr3_nt: TGTGCCAGTACCCCAGGGGGCGCGTATACGCAGTATTTT; d_call: TRBD1; v_call: TRBV19; j_call: TRBJ2-3; clone_size: -
cdr3_aa: CASSEGLAGLRKNTGELFF; cdr3_nt: TGTGCCAGCAGTGAAGGTTTAGCGGGCCTTCGAAAAAACACCGGGGAGCTGTTTTTT; d_call: TRBD2; v_call: TRBV2; j_call: TRBJ2-2; clone_size: -
cdr3_aa: CAISVGTIRPDTQYF; cdr3_nt: TGTGCCATCAGTGTCGGGACAATCAGGCCAGATACGCAGTATTTT; d_call: -; v_call: TRBV10-3; j_call: TRBJ2-3; clone_size: once
cdr3_aa: CASSPWDSGSSSYNEQFF; cdr3_nt: TGTGCCAGCTCACCATGGGATAGCGGATCAAGCTCCTACAATGAGCAGTTCTTC; d_call: -; v_call: TRBV18; j_call: TRBJ2-1; clone_size: -
cdr3_aa: CASSPQRARGPETTNEKLFF; cdr3_nt: TGTGCCAGCAGCCCCCAGCGTGCCAGGGGGCCAGAGACAACTAATGAAAAACTGTTTTTT; d_call: TRBD1; v_call: TRBV13; j_call: TRBJ1-4; clone_size: -
cdr3_aa: CASREMTGIQETQYF; cdr3_nt: TGTGCCAGCAGGGAAATGACAGGGATCCAAGAGACCCAGTACTTC; d_call: TRBD1; v_call: TRBV2; j_call: TRBJ2-5; clone_size: -
cdr3_aa: CASSLVGDNEQFF; cdr3_nt: TGCGCCAGCAGCTTGGTAGGGGACAATGAGCAGTTCTTC; d_call: -; v_call: TRBV5-1; j_call: TRBJ2-1; clone_size: -
cdr3_aa: CASSEPDRANYGYTF; cdr3_nt: TGTGCCAGCAGTGAACCCGACAGGGCTAACTATGGCTACACCTTC; d_call: TRBD1; v_call: TRBV6-1; j_call: TRBJ1-2; clone_size: few
cdr3_aa: CASSIVTGWGNTEAFF; cdr3_nt: TGTGCCAGTAGTATAGTAACAGGTTGGGGGAACACTGAAGCTTTCTTT; d_call: -; v_call: TRBV19; j_call: TRBJ1-1; clone_size: -
cdr3_aa: CASSSPKTSGGAADTQYF; cdr3_nt: TGTGCCAGCAGCTCCCCTAAGACTAGCGGGGGGGCCGCAGATACGCAGTATTTT; d_call: TRBD2; v_call: TRBV13; j_call: TRBJ2-3; clone_size: -
cdr3_aa: CASSVIGGPGINEQFF; cdr3_nt: TGTGCCAGCAGCGTAATCGGAGGGCCGGGGATCAATGAGCAGTTCTTC; d_call: -; v_call: TRBV9; j_call: TRBJ2-1; clone_size: -
cdr3_aa: CASSLRQGLDGYTF; cdr3_nt: TGCGCCAGCAGCCTAAGACAGGGACTGGATGGCTACACCTTC; d_call: TRBD1; v_call: TRBV5-1; j_call: TRBJ1-2; clone_size: -
cdr3_aa: CATSRDSGDEQFF; cdr3_nt: TGTGCCACCAGCAGGGACTCGGGGGATGAGCAGTTCTTC; d_call: -; v_call: TRBV15; j_call: TRBJ2-1; clone_size: -
cdr3_aa: CASSQDRVGLYEQYF; cdr3_nt: TGCGCCAGCAGCCAAGATCGCGTGGGCCTCTACGAGCAGTACTTC; d_call: -; v_call: TRBV4-1; j_call: TRBJ2-7; clone_size: -
cdr3_aa: CASSPRSDEETQYF; cdr3_nt: TGTGCCAGCTCACCACGTAGCGACGAAGAGACCCAGTACTTC; d_call: -; v_call: TRBV18; j_call: TRBJ2-5; clone_size: -
cdr3_aa: CAWSAAGTGGNYGYTF; cdr3_nt: TGTGCCTGGAGTGCCGCCGGGACAGGGGGGAACTATGGCTACACCTTC; d_call: TRBD1; v_call: TRBV30; j_call: TRBJ1-2; clone_size: -
cdr3_aa: CASSPMPSGTGQEKLFF; cdr3_nt: TGCGCCAGCAGCCCCATGCCGTCCGGGACAGGGCAGGAAAAACTGTTTTTT; d_call: TRBD1; v_call: TRBV4-1; j_call: TRBJ1-4; clone_size: -
cdr3_aa: CASAEQGRNQPQHF; cdr3_nt: TGTGCCAGCGCCGAACAGGGAAGGAATCAGCCCCAGCATTTT; d_call: -; v_call: TRBV28; j_call: TRBJ1-5; clone_size: -
cdr3_aa: CASSLAWREQETQYF; cdr3_nt: TGTGCCAGCAGCTTAGCATGGAGGGAACAAGAGACCCAGTACTTC; d_call: -; v_call: TRBV11-2; j_call: TRBJ2-5; clone_size: -
cdr3_aa: CASSLVGGRTDTQYF; cdr3_nt: TGCGCCAGCAGCTTGGTGGGCGGGAGGACAGATACGCAGTATTTT; d_call: TRBD2; v_call: TRBV5-1; j_call: TRBJ2-3; clone_size: -
cdr3_aa: CASSPGGQGNQPQHF; cdr3_nt: TGTGCCAGCTCACCGGGTGGACAGGGGAATCAGCCCCAGCATTTT; d_call: TRBD1; v_call: TRBV18; j_call: TRBJ1-5; clone_size: -
cdr3_aa: CASSLGAGNSEQYF; cdr3_nt: TGTGCCAGCAGCCTAGGGGCAGGGAACTCCGAGCAGTACTTC; d_call: -; v_call: TRBV5-6; j_call: TRBJ2-7; clone_size: -
cdr3_aa: CASGRLAAGETQYF; cdr3_nt: TGTGCCAGCGGACGACTAGCGGCGGGGGAGACCCAGTACTTC; d_call: TRBD2; v_call: TRBV9; j_call: TRBJ2-5; clone_size: -
cdr3_aa: CASSSPGGAHNEQFF; cdr3_nt: TGTGCCAGCAGCTCACCAGGGGGCGCCCACAATGAGCAGTTCTTC; d_call: TRBD1; v_call: TRBV9; j_call: TRBJ2-1; clone_size: -
cdr3_aa: CASSEIRQGGVLPQHF; cdr3_nt: TGTGCCAGCAGTGAAATCAGGCAGGGGGGAGTACTGCCCCAGCATTTT; d_call: TRBD1; v_call: TRBV6-1; j_call: TRBJ1-5; clone_size: once
cdr3_aa: CASSAGGAVNEQFF; cdr3_nt: TGTGCCAGCAGCGCCGGAGGAGCAGTGAATGAGCAGTTCTTC; d_call: -; v_call: TRBV9; j_call: TRBJ2-1; clone_size: -
cdr3_aa: CASSVGQGVEKLFF; cdr3_nt: TGTGCCAGCAGCGTAGGACAGGGAGTTGAAAAACTGTTTTTT; d_call: TRBD1; v_call: TRBV9; j_call: TRBJ1-4; clone_size: -
cdr3_aa: CATPPGAAGDPGELFF; cdr3_nt: TGTGCCACCCCCCCCGGGGCTGCGGGAGACCCCGGGGAGCTGTTTTTT; d_call: TRBD2; v_call: TRBV11-2; j_call: TRBJ2-2; clone_size: -
cdr3_aa: CASIQRAGWNEQYF; cdr3_nt: TGTGCCAGCATTCAGCGGGCAGGCTGGAACGAGCAGTACTTC; d_call: -; v_call: TRBV2; j_call: TRBJ2-7; clone_size: -
cdr3_aa: CASIGSGRGNEQFF; cdr3_nt: TGTGCCAGCATAGGTAGCGGGAGGGGCAATGAGCAGTTCTTC; d_call: TRBD2; v_call: TRBV6-6; j_call: TRBJ2-1; clone_size: few
cdr3_aa: CASSLARASYEQYF; cdr3_nt: TGCGCCAGCAGCTTGGCGAGGGCCTCCTACGAGCAGTACTTC; d_call: -; v_call: TRBV5-1; j_call: TRBJ2-7; clone_size: once
cdr3_aa: CASSLGTGTNEKLFF; cdr3_nt: TGTGCCAGCAGTTTGGGGACAGGGACTAATGAAAAACTGTTTTTT; d_call: TRBD1; v_call: TRBV27; j_call: TRBJ1-4; clone_size: -
cdr3_aa: CASSVGLWDKSLPFF; cdr3_nt: TGTGCCAGCAGCGTAGGCTTATGGGACAAATCGTTACCTTTCTTT; d_call: -; v_call: TRBV9; j_call: TRBJ1-1; clone_size: -
cdr3_aa: CASSLVGAGETQYF; cdr3_nt: TGTGCCAGCAGCTTGGTGGGGGCGGGAGAGACCCAGTACTTC; d_call: -; v_call: TRBV5-6; j_call: TRBJ2-5; clone_size: -
cdr3_aa: CASSFPKGQGAPGNTIYF; cdr3_nt: TGTGCCAGCAGCTTCCCCAAGGGACAGGGGGCGCCTGGAAACACCATATATTTT; d_call: TRBD1; v_call: TRBV9; j_call: TRBJ1-3; clone_size: -
cdr3_aa: CASSFAGGSLYEKLFF; cdr3_nt: TGTGCCAGCAGCTTTGCAGGGGGCAGTTTATACGAAAAACTGTTTTTT; d_call: TRBD1; v_call: TRBV7-8; j_call: TRBJ1-4; clone_size: few
cdr3_aa: CASSGQDSIYTF; cdr3_nt: TGTGCCAGCAGTGGACAGGACAGTATCTACACCTTC; d_call: TRBD1; v_call: TRBV6-5; j_call: TRBJ1-2; clone_size: -
cdr3_aa: CASSLYPGGASTDTQYF; cdr3_nt: TGCGCCAGCAGCTTGTACCCCGGGGGAGCCTCCACAGATACGCAGTATTTT; d_call: -; v_call: TRBV5-1; j_call: TRBJ2-3; clone_size: -
cdr3_aa: CASSLSRGGNEQFF; cdr3_nt: TGTGCCAGCAGTTTAAGTAGGGGGGGGAATGAGCAGTTCTTC; d_call: -; v_call: TRBV28; j_call: TRBJ2-1; clone_size: -
cdr3_aa: CASSREGTGGLLSGNTIYF; cdr3_nt: TGTGCCAGCAGCCGAGAAGGGACAGGGGGCCTCCTCTCTGGAAACACCATATATTTT; d_call: TRBD1; v_call: TRBV4-2; j_call: TRBJ1-3; clone_size: -
cdr3_aa: CASSEDGGAEAFF; cdr3_nt: TGTGCCAGCAGTGAAGACGGCGGCGCTGAAGCTTTCTTT; d_call: -; v_call: TRBV2; j_call: TRBJ1-1; clone_size: -
cdr3_aa: CASSEESTERYEQYF; cdr3_nt: TGTGCCAGCAGTGAAGAGTCGACAGAACGGTACGAGCAGTACTTC; d_call: -; v_call: TRBV6-1; j_call: TRBJ2-7; clone_size: -
cdr3_aa: CASSLASGWGNEKLFF; cdr3_nt: TGTGCCAGCAGCTTAGCCTCAGGGTGGGGTAATGAAAAACTGTTTTTT; d_call: -; v_call: TRBV11-2; j_call: TRBJ1-4; clone_size: -
cdr3_aa: CASSAAGTAGSPLHF; cdr3_nt: TGTGCCAGCAGTGCCGCCGGGACAGCAGGCTCACCCCTCCACTTT; d_call: TRBD1; v_call: TRBV6-4; j_call: TRBJ1-6; clone_size: few
cdr3_aa: CASSDSGDSNQPQHF; cdr3_nt: TGTGCCAGCAGCGATTCAGGGGATAGCAATCAGCCCCAGCATTTT; d_call: -; v_call: TRBV2; j_call: TRBJ1-5; clone_size: few